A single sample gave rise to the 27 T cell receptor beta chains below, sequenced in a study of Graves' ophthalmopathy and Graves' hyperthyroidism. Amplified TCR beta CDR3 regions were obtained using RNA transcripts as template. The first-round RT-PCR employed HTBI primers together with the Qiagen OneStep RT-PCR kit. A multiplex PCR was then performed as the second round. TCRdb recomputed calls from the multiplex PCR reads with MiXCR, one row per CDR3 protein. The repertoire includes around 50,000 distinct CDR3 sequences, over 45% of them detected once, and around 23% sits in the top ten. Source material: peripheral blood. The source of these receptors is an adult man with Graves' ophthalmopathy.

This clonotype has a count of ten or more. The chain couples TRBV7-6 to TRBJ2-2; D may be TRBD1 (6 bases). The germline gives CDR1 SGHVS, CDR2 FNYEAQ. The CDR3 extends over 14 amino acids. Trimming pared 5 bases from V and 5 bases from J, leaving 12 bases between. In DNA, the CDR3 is TGTGCCAGCAGCCTCCGAGGGGGAACCGGGGAGCTGTTTTTT. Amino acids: CASSLRGGTGELFF.

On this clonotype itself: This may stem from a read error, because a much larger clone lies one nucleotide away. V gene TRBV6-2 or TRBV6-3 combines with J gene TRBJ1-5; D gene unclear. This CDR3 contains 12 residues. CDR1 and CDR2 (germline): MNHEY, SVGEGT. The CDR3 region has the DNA TGTGCCAACAGTTACTTGGGTCAGCCCCAGCATTTT. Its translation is CANSYLGQPQHF.

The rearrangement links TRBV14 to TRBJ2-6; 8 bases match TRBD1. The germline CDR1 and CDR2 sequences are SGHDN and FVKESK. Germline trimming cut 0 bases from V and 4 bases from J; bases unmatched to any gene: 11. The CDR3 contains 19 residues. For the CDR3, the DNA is TGTGCCAGCAGCCAAGAATCGGAGGACAGGGTTTCCGGGGCCAACGTCCTGACTTTC. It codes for CASSQESEDRVSGANVLTF.

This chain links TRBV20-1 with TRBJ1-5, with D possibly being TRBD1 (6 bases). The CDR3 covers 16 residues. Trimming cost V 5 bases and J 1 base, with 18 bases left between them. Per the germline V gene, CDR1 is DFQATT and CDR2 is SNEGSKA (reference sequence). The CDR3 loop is CSAGGAGTRSNQPQHF. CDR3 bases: TGCAGTGCTGGGGGGGCAGGGACGAGAAGCAATCAGCCCCAGCATTTT.

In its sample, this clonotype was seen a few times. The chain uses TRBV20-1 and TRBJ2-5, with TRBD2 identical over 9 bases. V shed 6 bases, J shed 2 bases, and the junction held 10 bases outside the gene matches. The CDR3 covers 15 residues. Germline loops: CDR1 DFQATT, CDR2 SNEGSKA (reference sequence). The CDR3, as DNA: TGCAGTGCCCGGACTAGCGCAAATTTACAAGAGACCCAGTACTTC. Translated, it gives CSARTSANLQETQYF.

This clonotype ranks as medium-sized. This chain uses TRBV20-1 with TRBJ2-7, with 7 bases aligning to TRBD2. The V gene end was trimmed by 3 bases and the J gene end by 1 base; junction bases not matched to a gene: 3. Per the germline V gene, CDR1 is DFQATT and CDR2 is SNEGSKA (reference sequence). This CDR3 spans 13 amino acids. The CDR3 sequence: CSARPGLSYEQYF. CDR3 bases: TGCAGTGCTAGGCCGGGACTATCCTACGAGCAGTACTTC.

DNA of the CDR3: TGTGCCTGGAGCCGACAGGGGGTAGAGCCCCAGCATTTT. Encoded protein: CAWSRQGVEPQHF. The chain has TRBV30 and TRBJ1-5, with TRBD1 identical over 9 bases. V was clipped by 3 bases and J by 8 bases; unmatched bases: 5. Germline V gene lookup returns CDR1 GTSNPN and CDR2 SVGIG (reference sequence). CDR3 length: 13 residues.

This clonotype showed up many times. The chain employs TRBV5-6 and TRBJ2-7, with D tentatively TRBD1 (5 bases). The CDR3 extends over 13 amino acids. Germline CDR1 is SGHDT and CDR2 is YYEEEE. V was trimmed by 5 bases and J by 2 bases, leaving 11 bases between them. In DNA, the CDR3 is TGTGCCAGCAGTAATACAGGTCCCTACGAGCAGTACTTC. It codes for CASSNTGPYEQYF.

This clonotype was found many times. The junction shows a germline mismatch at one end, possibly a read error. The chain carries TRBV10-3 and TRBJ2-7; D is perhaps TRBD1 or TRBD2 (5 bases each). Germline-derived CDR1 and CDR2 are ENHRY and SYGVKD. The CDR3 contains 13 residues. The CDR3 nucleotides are TGTGCCATCAGAGGTCGAAGTCCGGGACCCGGACAATTC. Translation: CAIRGRSPGPGQF.

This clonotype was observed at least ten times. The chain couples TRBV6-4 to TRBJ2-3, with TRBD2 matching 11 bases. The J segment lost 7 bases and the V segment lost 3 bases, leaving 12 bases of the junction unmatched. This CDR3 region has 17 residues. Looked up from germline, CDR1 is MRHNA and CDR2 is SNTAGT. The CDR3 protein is CASSDNLELAGVNTQYF. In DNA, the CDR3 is TGTGCCAGCAGTGATAATCTTGAACTAGCGGGAGTGAATACGCAGTATTTT.

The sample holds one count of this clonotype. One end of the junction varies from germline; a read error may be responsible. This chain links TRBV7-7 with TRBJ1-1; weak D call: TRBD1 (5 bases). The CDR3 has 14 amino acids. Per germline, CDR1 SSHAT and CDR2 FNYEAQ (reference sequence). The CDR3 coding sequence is TGTGCTAGCAGCCCGGGACCGAAGAACACTGAAGCTTTCTTT. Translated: CASSPGPKNTEAFF.

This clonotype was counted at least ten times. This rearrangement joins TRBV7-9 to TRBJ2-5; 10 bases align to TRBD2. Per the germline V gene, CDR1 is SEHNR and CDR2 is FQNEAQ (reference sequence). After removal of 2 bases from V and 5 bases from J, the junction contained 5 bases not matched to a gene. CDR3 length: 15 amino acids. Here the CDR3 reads CASSLRAGGPETQYF. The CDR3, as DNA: TGTGCCAGCAGCTTACGAGCGGGGGGGCCGGAGACCCAGTACTTC.

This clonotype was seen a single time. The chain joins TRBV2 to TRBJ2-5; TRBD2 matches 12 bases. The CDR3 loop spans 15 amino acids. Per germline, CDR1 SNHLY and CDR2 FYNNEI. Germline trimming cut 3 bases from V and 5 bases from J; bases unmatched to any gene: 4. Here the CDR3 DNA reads TGTGCCAGCAGTGACCGAGGACTAGCGGGGGAGACCCAGTACTTC. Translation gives CASSDRGLAGETQYF.

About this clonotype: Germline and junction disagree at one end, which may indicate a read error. Here the CDR3 DNA reads TGTGCCGGTAGTTTGACAGGGCGGCTCAATCAGCCCCAACATTTT. This codes for CAGSLTGRLNQPQHF. The chain employs TRBV19 and TRBJ1-5; 7 positions agree with TRBD1. Per the germline V gene, CDR1 is LNHDA and CDR2 is SQIVND (reference sequence). This CDR3 region has 15 residues.

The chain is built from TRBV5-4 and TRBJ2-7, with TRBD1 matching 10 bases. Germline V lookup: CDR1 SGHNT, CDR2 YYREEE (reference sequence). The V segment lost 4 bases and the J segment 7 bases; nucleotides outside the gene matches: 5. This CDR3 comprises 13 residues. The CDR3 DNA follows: TGTGCCAGCAGCAGGGACAGGGGTGAGGAGCAGTACTTC. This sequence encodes CASSRDRGEEQYF. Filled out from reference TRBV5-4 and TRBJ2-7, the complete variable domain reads ETGVTQSPTHLIKTRGQQVTLRCSSQSGHNTVSWYQQALGQGPQFIFQYYREEENGRGNFPPRFSGLQFPNYSSELNVNALELDDSALYLCASSRDRGEEQYFGPGTRLTVT.

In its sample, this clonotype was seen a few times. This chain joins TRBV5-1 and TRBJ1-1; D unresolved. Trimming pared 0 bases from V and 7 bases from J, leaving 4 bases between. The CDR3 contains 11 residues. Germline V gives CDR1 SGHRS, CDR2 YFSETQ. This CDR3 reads CASSLDSEAFF. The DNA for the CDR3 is TGCGCCAGCAGCTTGGACAGTGAAGCTTTCTTT.

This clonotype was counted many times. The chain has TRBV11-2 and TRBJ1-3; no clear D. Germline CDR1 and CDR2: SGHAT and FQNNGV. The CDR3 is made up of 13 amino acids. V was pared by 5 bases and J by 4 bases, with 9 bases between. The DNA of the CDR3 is TGTGCCAGCAGCGGAGGGAACGGAAACACCATATATTTT. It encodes CASSGGNGNTIYF.

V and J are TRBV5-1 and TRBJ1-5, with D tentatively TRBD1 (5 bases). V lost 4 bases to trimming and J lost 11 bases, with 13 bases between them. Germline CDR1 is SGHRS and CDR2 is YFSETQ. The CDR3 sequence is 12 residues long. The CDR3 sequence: CASSRTGATQHF. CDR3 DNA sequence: TGCGCCAGCAGCAGGACCGGGGCTACCCAGCATTTT.

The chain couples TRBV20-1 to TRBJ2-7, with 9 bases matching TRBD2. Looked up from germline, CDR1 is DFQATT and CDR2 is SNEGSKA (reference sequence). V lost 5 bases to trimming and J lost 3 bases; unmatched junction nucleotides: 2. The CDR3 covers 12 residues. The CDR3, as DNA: TGCAGTGCTTTTAGCGGGAGCTACGAGCAGTACTTC. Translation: CSAFSGSYEQYF.

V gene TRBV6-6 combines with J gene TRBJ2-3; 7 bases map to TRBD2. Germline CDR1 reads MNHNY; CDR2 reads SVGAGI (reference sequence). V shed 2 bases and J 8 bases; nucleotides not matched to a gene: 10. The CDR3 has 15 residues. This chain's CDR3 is CASSYVTSALGTQYF. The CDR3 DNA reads TGTGCCAGCAGTTACGTAACTAGCGCCCTCGGTACGCAGTATTTT.

CDR3 protein: CATSETFGTSGSNEQYF. The CDR3 nucleotides are TGTGCCACCAGTGAGACATTCGGGACTAGCGGGAGCAACGAGCAGTACTTC. V is TRBV24-1 and J is TRBJ2-7; 14 bases agree with TRBD2. The CDR3 spans 17 residues. After removal of 4 bases from V and 5 bases from J, the junction contained 9 bases not matched to a gene. The germline gives CDR1 KGHDR, CDR2 SFDVKD.

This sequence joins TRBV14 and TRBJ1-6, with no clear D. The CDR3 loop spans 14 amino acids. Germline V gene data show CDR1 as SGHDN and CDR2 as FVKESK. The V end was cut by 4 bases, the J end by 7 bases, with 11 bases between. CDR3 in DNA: TGTGCCAGCAGCCCGCACCTCCGCAATTCACCCCTCCACTTT. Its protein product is CASSPHLRNSPLHF. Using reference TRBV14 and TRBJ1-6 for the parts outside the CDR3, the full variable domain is EAGVTQFPSHSVIEKGQTVTLRCDPISGHDNLYWYRRVMGKEIKFLLHFVKESKQDESGMPNNRFLAERTGGTYSTLKVQPAELEDSGVYFCASSPHLRNSPLHFGNGTRLTVT.

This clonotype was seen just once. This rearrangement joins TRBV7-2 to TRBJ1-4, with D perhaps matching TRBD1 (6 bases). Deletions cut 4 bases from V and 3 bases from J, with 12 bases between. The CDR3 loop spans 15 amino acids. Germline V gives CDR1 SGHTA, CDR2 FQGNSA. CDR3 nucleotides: TGTGCCAGCAGCTCCACGTCAGGGGCTAATGAAAAACTGTTTTTT. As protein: CASSSTSGANEKLFF.

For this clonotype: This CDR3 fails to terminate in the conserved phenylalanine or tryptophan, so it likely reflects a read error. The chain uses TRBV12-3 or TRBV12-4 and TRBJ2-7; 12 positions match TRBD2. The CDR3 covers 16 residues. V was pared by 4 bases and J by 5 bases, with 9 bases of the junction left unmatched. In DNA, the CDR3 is TGTGCCAGCAGTTCTAGACTAGCGGGAGAGGGAAACGAGCAGTACATC. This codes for CASSSRLAGEGNEQYI.

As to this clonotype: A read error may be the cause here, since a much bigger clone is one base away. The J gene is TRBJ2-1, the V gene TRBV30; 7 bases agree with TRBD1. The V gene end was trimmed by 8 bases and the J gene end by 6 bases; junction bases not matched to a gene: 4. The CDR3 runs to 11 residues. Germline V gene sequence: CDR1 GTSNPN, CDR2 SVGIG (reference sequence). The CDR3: CAPGQFNEQFF. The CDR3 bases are TGTGCCCCGGGACAGTTCAATGAGCAGTTCTTC. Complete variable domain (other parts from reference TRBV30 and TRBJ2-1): SQTIHQWPATLVQPVGSPLSLECTVEGTSNPNLYWYRQAAGRGLQLLFYSVGIGQISSEVPQNLSASRPQDRQFILSSKKLLLSDSGFYLCAPGQFNEQFFGPGTRLTVL.

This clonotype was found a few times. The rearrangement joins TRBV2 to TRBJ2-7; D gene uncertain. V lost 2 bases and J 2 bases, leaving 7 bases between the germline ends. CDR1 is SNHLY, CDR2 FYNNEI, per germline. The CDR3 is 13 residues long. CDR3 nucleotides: TGTGCCAGCAGTGAATTTTCTACCTACGAGCAGTACGTC. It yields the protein CASSEFSTYEQYV.

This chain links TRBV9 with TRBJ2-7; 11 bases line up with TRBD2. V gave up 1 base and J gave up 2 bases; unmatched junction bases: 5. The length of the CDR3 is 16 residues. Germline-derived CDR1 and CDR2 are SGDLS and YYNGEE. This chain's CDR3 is CASSVSGTSGPYEQYF. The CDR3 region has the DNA TGTGCCAGCAGCGTATCAGGGACTAGCGGTCCCTACGAGCAGTACTTC.